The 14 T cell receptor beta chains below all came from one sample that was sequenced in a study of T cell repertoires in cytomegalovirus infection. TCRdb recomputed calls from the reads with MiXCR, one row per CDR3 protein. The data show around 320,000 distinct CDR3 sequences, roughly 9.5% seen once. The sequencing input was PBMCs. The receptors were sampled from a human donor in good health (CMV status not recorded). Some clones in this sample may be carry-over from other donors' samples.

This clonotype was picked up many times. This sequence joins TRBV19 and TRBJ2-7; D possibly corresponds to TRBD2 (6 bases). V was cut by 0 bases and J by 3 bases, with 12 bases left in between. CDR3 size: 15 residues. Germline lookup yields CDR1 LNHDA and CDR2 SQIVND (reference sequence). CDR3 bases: TGTGCCAGTAGTATAGAGGCTAGCGCGGTCTACGAGCAGTACTTC. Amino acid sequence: CASSIEASAVYEQYF.

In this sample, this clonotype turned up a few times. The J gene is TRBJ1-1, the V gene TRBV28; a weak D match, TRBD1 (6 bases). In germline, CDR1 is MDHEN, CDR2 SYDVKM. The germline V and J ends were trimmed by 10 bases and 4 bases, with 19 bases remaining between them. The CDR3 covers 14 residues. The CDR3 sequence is CAIGGGARSTEAFF. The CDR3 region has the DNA TGTGCCATCGGGGGGGGGGCTAGGAGCACTGAAGCTTTCTTT.

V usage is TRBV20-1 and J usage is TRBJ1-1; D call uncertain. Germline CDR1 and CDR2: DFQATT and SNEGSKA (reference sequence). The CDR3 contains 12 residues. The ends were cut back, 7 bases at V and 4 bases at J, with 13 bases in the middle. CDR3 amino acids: CSGQREGTEAFF. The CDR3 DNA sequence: TGCAGTGGACAAAGGGAGGGCACTGAAGCTTTCTTT.

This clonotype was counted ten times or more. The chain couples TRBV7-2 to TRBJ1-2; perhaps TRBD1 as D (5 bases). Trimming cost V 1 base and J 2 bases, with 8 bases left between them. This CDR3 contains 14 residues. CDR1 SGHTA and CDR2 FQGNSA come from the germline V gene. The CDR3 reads CASSLDRRNYGYTF. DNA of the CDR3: TGTGCCAGCAGCTTAGACAGGAGGAACTATGGCTACACCTTC. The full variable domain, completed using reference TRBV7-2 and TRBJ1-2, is GAGVSQSPSNKVTEKGKDVELRCDPISGHTALYWYRQSLGQGLEFLIYFQGNSAPDKSGLPSDRFSAERTGGSVSTLTIQRTQQEDSAVYLCASSLDRRNYGYTFGSGTRLTVV.

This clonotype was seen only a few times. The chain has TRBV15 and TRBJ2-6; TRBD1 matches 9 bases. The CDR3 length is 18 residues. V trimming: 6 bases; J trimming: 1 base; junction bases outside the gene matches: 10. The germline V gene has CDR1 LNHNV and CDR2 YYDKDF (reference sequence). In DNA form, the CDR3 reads TGTGCCACCAGAGTTGCCGGGACAGGGTTTTCTGGGGCCAACGTCCTGACTTTC. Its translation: CATRVAGTGFSGANVLTF. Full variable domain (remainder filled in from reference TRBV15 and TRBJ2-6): DAMVIQNPRYQVTQFGKPVTLSCSQTLNHNVMYWYQQKSSQAPKLLFHYYDKDFNNEADTPDNFQSRRPNTSFCFLDIRSPGLGDTAMYLCATRVAGTGFSGANVLTFGAGSRLTVL.

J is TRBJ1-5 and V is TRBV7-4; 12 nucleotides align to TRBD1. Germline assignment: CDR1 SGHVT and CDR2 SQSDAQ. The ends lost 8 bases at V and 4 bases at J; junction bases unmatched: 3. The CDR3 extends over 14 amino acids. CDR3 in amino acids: CASAGQGANQPQHF. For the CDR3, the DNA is TGTGCCAGCGCGGGACAGGGGGCAAATCAGCCCCAGCATTTT.

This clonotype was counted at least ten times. The chain's CDR3 is CASTPLEGYTEAFF. In DNA, the CDR3 is TGTGCCAGCACCCCTTTAGAAGGGTACACTGAAGCTTTCTTT. The genes are TRBV7-7 and TRBJ1-1; D not resolved. The CDR3 length is 14 residues. V lost 7 bases, J lost 3 bases, and 15 bases lay in between. In germline, CDR1 is SSHAT, CDR2 FNYEAQ (reference sequence).

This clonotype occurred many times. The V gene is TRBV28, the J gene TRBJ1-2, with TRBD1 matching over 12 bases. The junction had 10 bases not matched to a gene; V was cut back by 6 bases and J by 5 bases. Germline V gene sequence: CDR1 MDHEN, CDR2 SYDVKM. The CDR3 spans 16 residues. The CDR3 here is CASRSTGTGGSYGYTF. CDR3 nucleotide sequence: TGTGCCAGCAGGTCGACCGGGACAGGGGGCTCGTATGGCTACACCTTC.

The CDR3 DNA sequence: TGTGCCAGCAGCTTAGGCGGCAACCCCTTTTCCGATCAGCCCCAGCATTTT. This translates into CASSLGGNPFSDQPQHF. The J gene is TRBJ1-5, the V gene TRBV7-8; D is ambiguous. Per germline, CDR1 SGHVS and CDR2 FQNEAQ. V gave up 1 base and J gave up 5 bases, with 18 bases separating them. The CDR3 is 17 residues long.

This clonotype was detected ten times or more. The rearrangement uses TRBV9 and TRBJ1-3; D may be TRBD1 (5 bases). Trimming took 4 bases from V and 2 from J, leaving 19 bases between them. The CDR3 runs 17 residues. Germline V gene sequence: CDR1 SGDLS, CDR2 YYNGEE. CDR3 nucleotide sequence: TGTGCCAGCAGCTCCATCCCCTTCGGGGCTACTGGAAACACCATATATTTT. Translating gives CASSSIPFGATGNTIYF.

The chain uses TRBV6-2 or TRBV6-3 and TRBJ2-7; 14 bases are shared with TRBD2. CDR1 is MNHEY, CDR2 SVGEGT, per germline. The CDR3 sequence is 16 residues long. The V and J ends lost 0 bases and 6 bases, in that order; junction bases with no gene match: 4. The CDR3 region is CASSYSRGLAGGEQYF. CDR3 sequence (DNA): TGTGCCAGCAGTTACTCGAGAGGACTAGCGGGAGGCGAGCAGTACTTC.

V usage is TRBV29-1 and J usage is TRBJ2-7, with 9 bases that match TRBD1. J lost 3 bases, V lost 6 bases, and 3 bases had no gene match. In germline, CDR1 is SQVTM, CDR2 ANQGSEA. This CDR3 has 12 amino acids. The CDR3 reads CSVRDRVYEQYF. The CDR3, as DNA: TGCAGCGTCCGGGACAGGGTCTACGAGCAGTACTTC.

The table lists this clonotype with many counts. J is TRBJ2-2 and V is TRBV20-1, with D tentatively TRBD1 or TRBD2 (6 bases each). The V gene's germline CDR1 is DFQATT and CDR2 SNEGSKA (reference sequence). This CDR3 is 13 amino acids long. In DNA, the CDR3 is TGCGCTTCGGGGGCAGGGAACACCGGGGAGCTGTTTTTT. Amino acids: CASGAGNTGELFF.

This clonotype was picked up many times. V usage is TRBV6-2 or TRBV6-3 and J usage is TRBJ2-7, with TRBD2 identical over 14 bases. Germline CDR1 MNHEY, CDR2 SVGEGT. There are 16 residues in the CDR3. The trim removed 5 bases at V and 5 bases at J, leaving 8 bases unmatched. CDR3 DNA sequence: TGTGCCAGCAGTCATATTGGGACTAGCGGGAGTCACGAGCAGTACTTC. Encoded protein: CASSHIGTSGSHEQYF.